This T cell receptor (beta chain) was found in a study of T-cell memory formation after mild COVID-19. As for the study in general: Largely, TCR clusters stayed within a single donor. Findings and caveats of the study: CD4/CD8 balance characterized clones contracting day 15 to 85, and CD4+ skew characterized later expanders.

Regarding this clonotype: Antigen: not known.

5'RACE primed from the constant segment yielded TCR alpha and TCR beta cDNA libraries bearing sample barcodes and UMIs. TCRdb re-called the 5' RACE reads through MiXCR, storing one row per CDR3 protein. The sample lists approximately 100,000 distinct CDR3 sequences; over 15% were seen once. The CDR3 has 17 residues. CDR1 is MNHEY and CDR2 is SVGAGI in the germline V gene. V was trimmed by 5 bases and J by 5 bases, leaving 22 bases between them. This TCR was sampled from an adult woman who had mild COVID-19 (a few samples of this study predate the infection). Cell type and time point are not known. Sequenced: PBMCs or a T cell subset sorted from them (not recorded which). The V gene is TRBV6-5, the J gene TRBJ1-5; D not certain. Written as DNA, the CDR3 is TGTGCCAGCAGTGCTTCATATGGAGGGCCCAATGATCAGCCCCAGCATTTT. Its translation is CASSASYGGPNDQPQHF.